Each of the 32 T cell receptor beta chains below was sequenced from the same sample in a study of blood T cell repertoires in COVID-19. Profiling relied on immunoSEQ multiplex PCR, and the TCRdb table lists in-frame clones only, not all of them. The sample contains 12,000 or so clones, about nine tenths of which appear only once. The specimen sequenced was peripheral blood. The receptors were gathered from a man between 70 and 80 years old with active COVID-19.

In this sample, this clone turned up once. V usage is TRBV4-2 and J usage is TRBJ2-2; TRBD2 matches 15 bases. There are 18 residues in the CDR3. Germline loops: CDR1 LGHNA, CDR2 YNFKEQ. Trimming cost V 3 bases and J 5 bases; bases outside gene matches: 7. CDR3 residues: CASSHTGTSGGHTGELFF. For the CDR3, the DNA is TGTGCCAGCAGCCATACCGGGACTAGCGGGGGGCATACCGGGGAGCTGTTTTTT.

This chain connects TRBV11-3 to TRBJ1-1; a possible D gene is TRBD1 (6 bases). V was cut by 5 bases and J by 6 bases, with 13 bases left in between. Germline V gene sequence: CDR1 SGHNT, CDR2 YENEEA. The CDR3 contains 13 residues. The chain's CDR3 is CASSQLQGSEAFF. DNA for the CDR3: TGTGCCAGCAGCCAATTACAGGGCTCTGAAGCTTTCTTT.

V and J are TRBV6-1 and TRBJ1-1; D remains ambiguous. Germline lookup yields CDR1 MNHNS and CDR2 SASEGT. CDR3 size: 14 residues. V lost 0 bases and J lost 3, with 8 bases in between. For the CDR3, the DNA is TGTGCCAGCAGTGAAGCAGGCGGATACACTGAAGCTTTCTTT. This codes for CASSEAGGYTEAFF.

This rearrangement joins TRBV5-1 to TRBJ1-2; 7 bases map to TRBD1. This CDR3 comprises 15 residues. V was clipped by 0 bases and J by 4 bases; unmatched bases: 6. CDR1 SGHRS and CDR2 YFSETQ come from the germline V gene. CDR3 sequence reads: CASSLVGGAGYGYTF. The CDR3 nucleotides read TGCGCCAGCAGCTTGGTAGGGGGCGCCGGCTATGGCTACACCTTC.

This chain joins TRBV6-6 and TRBJ1-4; 7 positions match TRBD1. CDR3 length: 14 residues. Germline CDR1 and CDR2: MNHNY and SVGAGI (reference sequence). V lost 7 bases, J lost 7 bases, and 9 bases stayed unmatched. CDR3 in DNA: TGTGCCAGCACCGAGACAGGGAGGCGTGAAAAACTGTTTTTT. The encoded protein is CASTETGRREKLFF.

The V call is TRBV10-3, the J call TRBJ1-3, with 9 bases fitting TRBD1. Germline V gene sequence: CDR1 ENHRY, CDR2 SYGVKD. The CDR3 runs 15 residues. With V trimmed by 6 bases and J by 2 bases, 5 bases remained unmatched. The CDR3 DNA sequence: TGTGCCATCAGGGTGGGACAGGGCACTGGAAACACCATATATTTT. Its protein is CAIRVGQGTGNTIYF.

The CDR3 protein is CASRQLSGNTIYF. The CDR3 DNA is TGTGCCAGCCGACAGCTCTCTGGAAACACCATATATTTT. J is TRBJ1-3 and V is TRBV7-9, with D possibly being TRBD1 (5 bases). Germline CDR1 is SEHNR and CDR2 is FQNEAQ (reference sequence). V gave up 8 bases and J gave up 0 bases, with 8 bases separating them. The CDR3 runs 13 residues.

V gene TRBV2 combines with J gene TRBJ1-4; D gene ambiguous. The CDR3 spans 16 residues. V lost 7 bases and J 0 bases, leaving 15 bases between the germline ends. Germline CDR1 is SNHLY and CDR2 is FYNNEI. The chain's CDR3 is CASTLELGSTNEKLFF. CDR3 in DNA: TGTGCCAGCACCCTGGAACTGGGCTCAACTAATGAAAAACTGTTTTTT.

The chain combines TRBV14 with TRBJ2-7; 7 positions match TRBD1. This CDR3 contains 16 residues. V dropped 9 bases and J dropped 6; count of bases not matched to a gene: 20. Germline V gene lookup returns CDR1 SGHDN and CDR2 FVKESK. This chain's CDR3 is CARNDRANIGGFEQYF. CDR3 DNA: TGTGCCAGGAACGACAGGGCTAACATTGGGGGTTTCGAGCAGTACTTC. Full variable domain (remainder filled in from reference TRBV14 and TRBJ2-7): EAGVTQFPSHSVIEKGQTVTLRCDPISGHDNLYWYRRVMGKEIKFLLHFVKESKQDESGMPNNRFLAERTGGTYSTLKVQPAELEDSGVYFCARNDRANIGGFEQYFGPGTRLTVT.

The chain links TRBV19 to TRBJ1-1; weak D call: TRBD1 (5 bases). Germline V gene sequence: CDR1 LNHDA, CDR2 SQIVND (reference sequence). Deletions cut 4 bases from V and 5 bases from J, with 14 bases between. The CDR3 runs 14 residues. The CDR3 reads CASSSQGAGTEAFF. Here the CDR3 DNA reads TGTGCCAGTAGTAGTCAGGGAGCGGGGACTGAAGCTTTCTTT.

The chain has TRBV18 and TRBJ1-4; the match to TRBD1 covers 7 bases. The CDR3 spans 15 residues. CDR1 is KGHSH and CDR2 is LQKENI in the germline V gene. Unmatched junction bases numbered 9, after V lost 8 bases and J lost 3 bases. In DNA, the CDR3 is TGTGCCAGCCAAATACCAGGGGGTTCTAATGAAAAACTGTTTTTT. Amino acid sequence: CASQIPGGSNEKLFF.

Note on this clone: The same CDR3 arises from other DNA sequences in this sample as well. The rearrangement links TRBV19 to TRBJ2-3, with 10 bases aligning to TRBD1. The J segment lost 3 bases and the V segment lost 3 bases, leaving 6 bases of the junction unmatched. The CDR3 totals 16 residues. The germline V gene has CDR1 LNHDA and CDR2 SQIVND (reference sequence). This chain's CDR3 is CASSIGWTGGTDTQYF. DNA of the CDR3: TGTGCCAGTAGTATTGGGTGGACAGGGGGGACAGATACGCAGTATTTT. Full variable domain (outside the CDR3, taken from reference TRBV19 and TRBJ2-3): DGGITQSPKYLFRKEGQNVTLSCEQNLNHDAMYWYRQDPGQGLRLIYYSQIVNDFQKGDIAEGYSVSREKKESFPLTVTSAQKNPTAFYLCASSIGWTGGTDTQYFGPGTRLTVL.

This clone is a singleton in its sample. This chain links TRBV5-5 with TRBJ1-1; a possible D gene is TRBD1 (5 bases). The germline V and J ends were trimmed by 4 bases and 3 bases, with 16 bases remaining between them. This CDR3 region has 15 residues. Germline CDR1 and CDR2: SGHKS and YYEKEE (reference sequence). CDR3 in amino acids: CASSPGGGGYTEAFF. CDR3 coding DNA: TGTGCCAGCAGCCCGGGGGGTGGAGGGTACACTGAAGCTTTCTTT.

The chain carries TRBV4-2 and TRBJ2-3; possible D gene TRBD2, 6 bases. V dropped 4 bases and J dropped 6 bases, with 20 bases sitting between them. CDR3 length equals 16 residues. The germline gives CDR1 LGHNA, CDR2 YNFKEQ. In DNA, the CDR3 is TGTGCCAGCAGCCCAAGTCCCGGGAGTCTAGGGGATACGCAGTATTTT. Protein product: CASSPSPGSLGDTQYF.

V and J are TRBV2 and TRBJ2-5; 9 bases align to TRBD2. CDR1 is SNHLY and CDR2 is FYNNEI in the germline V gene. Trimming at V came to 4 bases and at J to 1 base, leaving 1 base not matched to a gene. The CDR3 consists of 14 residues. The CDR3 sequence is CASSGLAVQETQYF. CDR3 bases: TGTGCCAGCAGTGGACTAGCGGTCCAAGAGACCCAGTACTTC.

This sequence joins TRBV24-1 and TRBJ2-1, with TRBD1 matching over 8 bases. Trimming at V came to 5 bases and at J to 6 bases, leaving 11 bases not matched to a gene. Germline V CDR1 and CDR2: KGHDR, SFDVKD. The CDR3 is made up of 16 amino acids. This chain's CDR3 is CATSAGQVLGGNEQFF. In DNA, the CDR3 is TGTGCCACCAGTGCGGGACAGGTTTTGGGTGGCAATGAGCAGTTCTTC.

The V call is TRBV29-1, the J call TRBJ1-2, with 8 bases that match TRBD1. CDR3 length: 16 residues. Germline-derived CDR1 and CDR2 are SQVTM and ANQGSEA. V shed 0 bases and J 4 bases; nucleotides not matched to a gene: 10. CDR3 nucleotides: TGCAGCGTTGAAGAGATGCAGGGGGCGCCTAGCTATGGCTACACCTTC. Translating it yields CSVEEMQGAPSYGYTF. The whole variable domain, remainder taken from reference TRBV29-1 and TRBJ1-2, is SAVISQKPSRDICQRGTSLTIQCQVDSQVTMMFWYRQQPGQSLTLIATANQGSEATYESGFVIDKFPISRPNLTFSTLTVSNMSPEDSSIYLCSVEEMQGAPSYGYTFGSGTRLTVV.

The genes are TRBV18 and TRBJ2-1, with D perhaps TRBD2 (6 bases). V was clipped by 4 bases and J by 4 bases, with 11 bases between them. Germline values: CDR1 KGHSH, CDR2 LQKENI. This CDR3 has 14 residues. The CDR3 loop is CASSLLAGYNEQFF. The CDR3 region has the DNA TGTGCCAGCTCACTACTGGCGGGGTACAATGAGCAGTTCTTC.

The chain joins TRBV18 to TRBJ1-4; D is undetermined. The CDR3 totals 17 residues. Germline CDR1 KGHSH, CDR2 LQKENI. The ends were cut back, 1 base at V and 0 bases at J, with 12 bases in the middle. The CDR3: CASSPREGGSTNEKLFF. CDR3 nucleotides: TGTGCCAGCTCACCACGCGAAGGAGGGTCAACTAATGAAAAACTGTTTTTT.

This clone was detected only a few times. V usage is TRBV7-3 and J usage is TRBJ2-7; D is possibly TRBD1 (5 bases). V lost 6 bases and J lost 1, with 10 bases in between. This CDR3 is built from 13 residues. CDR1 is SGHTA, CDR2 FQGTGA, per germline. CDR3 nucleotides: TGTGCCAGCAGTGGTTACAGGTCCTACGAGCAGTACTTC. This translates into CASSGYRSYEQYF.

The gene calls are TRBV6-5 and TRBJ2-1, with D tentatively TRBD2 (7 bases). The V end lost 11 bases, the J end lost 2 bases, and 10 bases lay between the germline ends. Per germline, CDR1 MNHEY and CDR2 SVGAGI. CDR3 length: 12 amino acids. CDR3 DNA sequence: TGTGCCGGGGGGGACACCTACAATGAGCAGTTCTTC. Protein: CAGGDTYNEQFF.

J is TRBJ2-7 and V is TRBV10-3; 9 bases fit TRBD1. Trimming took 11 bases from V and 5 from J; bases not matched to a gene: 19. This CDR3 comprises 16 residues. Germline V lookup: CDR1 ENHRY, CDR2 SYGVKD. CDR3 residues: CASKSDRDRVSDEQYF. CDR3 nucleotides: TGTGCCTCAAAGTCCGACCGGGACAGGGTATCCGACGAGCAGTACTTC.

The genes are TRBV3-1 (or the pseudogene TRBV3-2) and TRBJ2-2, with 7 bases fitting TRBD2. CDR3 length: 13 amino acids. Germline CDR1 reads LGHDT; CDR2 reads YNNKEL (reference sequence). With V trimmed by 5 bases and J by 4 bases, 1 base remained unmatched. The CDR3 nucleotides are TGTGCCAGCAGCGGGAGGGCCACCGGGGAGCTGTTTTTT. Translation: CASSGRATGELFF.

V and J are TRBV6-5 and TRBJ1-2, with 7 nucleotides matching TRBD1. V was clipped by 7 bases and J by 3 bases; unmatched bases: 8. The CDR3 is made up of 14 amino acids. CDR1 is MNHEY and CDR2 is SVGAGI in the germline V gene. CDR3: CASISPGTDYGYTF. CDR3 DNA sequence: TGTGCCAGCATCTCGCCCGGGACAGACTATGGCTACACCTTC.

The chain carries TRBV7-9 and TRBJ2-3; 8 positions match TRBD1. The CDR3 length is 16 residues. Germline V CDR1 and CDR2: SEHNR, FQNEAQ (reference sequence). J gave up 3 bases and V 5 bases, and 10 bases lay outside the gene matches. CDR3 in DNA: TGTGCCAGCAGCCCGAAGGACAGGGACGATACAGATACGCAGTATTTT. Amino acid sequence: CASSPKDRDDTDTQYF.

This chain connects TRBV5-6 to TRBJ1-2; D ambiguous. V was pared by 7 bases and J by 2 bases, with 18 bases between. Germline V gene lookup returns CDR1 SGHDT and CDR2 YYEEEE. The CDR3 spans 15 residues. The CDR3 sequence: CASFASGGPNYGYTF. In DNA form, the CDR3 reads TGTGCCAGCTTCGCCTCAGGAGGCCCCAACTATGGCTACACCTTC.

This clone was observed a handful of times. The V and J genes are TRBV5-6 and TRBJ2-7, with no clear D. The V end lost 4 bases, the J end lost 9 bases, and 5 bases lay between the germline ends. This CDR3 comprises 9 residues. The germline V gene has CDR1 SGHDT and CDR2 YYEEEE. CDR3 nucleotides: TGTGCCAGCAGCGCGCGGCAGTACTTC. Protein sequence: CASSARQYF.

This clone was observed a handful of times. This sequence joins TRBV20-1 and TRBJ1-3; D remains unclear. Trimming cost V 6 bases and J 9 bases, with 15 bases left between them. Germline V lookup: CDR1 DFQATT, CDR2 SNEGSKA (reference sequence). This CDR3 comprises 12 residues. CDR3 protein: CSASPLLSTIYF. The CDR3 coding sequence is TGCAGTGCAAGTCCCCTTTTGTCCACCATATATTTT.

The chain couples TRBV9 to TRBJ1-5, with D possibly matching TRBD1 (6 bases). The V end was cut by 0 bases, the J end by 5 bases, with 12 bases between. The germline V gene has CDR1 SGDLS and CDR2 YYNGEE. The CDR3 is 15 residues long. The CDR3 spells CASSVGMGADQPQHF. Written as DNA, the CDR3 is TGTGCCAGCAGCGTAGGAATGGGGGCAGATCAGCCCCAGCATTTT.

The rearrangement uses TRBV10-3 and TRBJ2-7; 7 bases map to TRBD2. The trim removed 0 bases at V and 2 bases at J, leaving 4 bases unmatched. The CDR3 sequence is 15 residues long. CDR1 and CDR2 (germline): ENHRY, SYGVKD. In nucleotides, the CDR3 is TGTGCCATCAGTGAGTCGGGACTACCCCCCTACGAGCAGTACTTC. The encoded protein is CAISESGLPPYEQYF.

This rearrangement joins TRBV7-3 to TRBJ2-1; 9 bases fit TRBD1. Germline-derived CDR1 and CDR2 are SGHTA and FQGTGA. The CDR3 has 16 amino acids. After removal of 5 bases from V and 3 bases from J, the junction contained 8 bases not matched to a gene. The CDR3 spells CASSLHPGQGYNEQFF. The CDR3 DNA follows: TGTGCCAGCAGCCTGCATCCGGGACAGGGCTACAATGAGCAGTTCTTC.

This chain uses TRBV3-1 (or the pseudogene TRBV3-2) with TRBJ1-5, with D perhaps matching TRBD1 (5 bases). The ends were cut back, 4 bases at V and 1 base at J, with 17 bases in the middle. This CDR3 has 17 residues. Germline values: CDR1 LGHDT, CDR2 YNNKEL (reference sequence). The CDR3 loop is CASSPKFGQGSNQPQHF. The CDR3 DNA reads as TGTGCCAGCAGCCCTAAGTTTGGGCAGGGAAGCAATCAGCCCCAGCATTTT.